A selection of T cell receptor beta chains follows, all from one sample in a study of response to subunit inactivated influenza vaccine. In TCRdb, the RT-PCR reads were re-called with MiXCR into one record per CDR3 protein. The sample shows about 500,000 distinct CDR3 sequences, over 10% of them seen only once. Here the sequenced sample was PBMCs from blood, taken roughly 6 weeks after vaccination. The receptors shown here come from a man in his fifties who received an inactivated influenza vaccine. The CDR3 runs from the conserved cysteine through the conserved F or W. The D gene is left open where the match is weak. A clone size is listed for some rows: how often the clone was seen (once, few, many), or a class if it is expanded.

v_call,d_call,j_call,clone_size,cdr3_aa,cdr3_nt
TRBV7-2,.,TRBJ1-2,.,CASSPDSAGDGYTF,TGTGCCAGCAGCCCCGACTCCGCGGGGGATGGCTACACCTTC
TRBV20-1,TRBD1,TRBJ2-7,few,CSALAPGQAYYEQYF,TGCAGTGCTTTAGCCCCGGGACAGGCGTACTACGAGCAGTACTTC
TRBV6-2/TRBV6-3,.,TRBJ1-5,few,CASSPGQRIFNQPQHF,TGTGCCAGCAGTCCCGGACAGCGGATCTTCAATCAGCCCCAGCATTTT
TRBV20-1,TRBD2,TRBJ2-5,.,CSARDGTSGQETQYF,TGCAGTGCTAGAGATGGGACTAGCGGGCAAGAGACCCAGTACTTC
TRBV20-1,.,TRBJ2-5,.,CSTYRGGETQYF,TGCAGTACCTACAGGGGGGGAGAGACCCAGTACTTC
TRBV7-8,.,TRBJ2-2,.,CASSLNPLGGRVTGELFF,TGTGCCAGCAGCTTAAACCCCCTAGGAGGCCGAGTCACCGGGGAGCTGTTTTTT
TRBV29-1,.,TRBJ2-1,.,CSVPQGMFYNEQFF,TGCAGCGTTCCTCAGGGTATGTTTTACAATGAGCAGTTCTTC
TRBV12-3/TRBV12-4,.,TRBJ2-7,many,CASSLTGTEQYF,TGTGCCAGCAGTTTAACAGGGACCGAGCAGTACTTC
TRBV20-1,.,TRBJ2-3,few,CSASAGQDTQYF,TGCAGTGCTAGTGCGGGACAAGATACGCAGTATTTT
TRBV12-3/TRBV12-4,.,TRBJ2-1,.,CASSPFKGGKGTNEQFF,TGTGCCAGCAGTCCGTTCAAAGGGGGTAAAGGTACGAATGAGCAGTTCTTC
TRBV20-1,.,TRBJ1-2,few,CSASDGGSYGYTF,TGCAGTGCGTCCGACGGGGGCAGCTATGGCTACACCTTC
TRBV5-1,TRBD1,TRBJ2-2,.,CASSLPLRTGPGELFF,TGCGCCAGCAGCTTGCCCTTAAGGACAGGGCCCGGGGAGCTGTTTTTT